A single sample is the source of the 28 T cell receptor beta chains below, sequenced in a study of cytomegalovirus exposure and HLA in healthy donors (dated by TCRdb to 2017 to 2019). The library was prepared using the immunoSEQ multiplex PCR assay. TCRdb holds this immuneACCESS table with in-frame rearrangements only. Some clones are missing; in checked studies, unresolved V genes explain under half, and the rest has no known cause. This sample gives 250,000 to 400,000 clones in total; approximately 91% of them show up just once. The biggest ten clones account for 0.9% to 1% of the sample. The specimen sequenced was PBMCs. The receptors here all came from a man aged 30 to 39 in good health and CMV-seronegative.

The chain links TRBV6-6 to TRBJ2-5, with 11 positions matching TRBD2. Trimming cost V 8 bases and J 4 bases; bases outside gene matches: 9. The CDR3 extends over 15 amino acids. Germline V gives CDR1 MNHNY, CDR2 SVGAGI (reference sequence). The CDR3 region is CASGDSGGAGETQYF. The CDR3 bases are TGTGCCAGCGGAGATAGCGGGGGGGCGGGAGAGACCCAGTACTTC.

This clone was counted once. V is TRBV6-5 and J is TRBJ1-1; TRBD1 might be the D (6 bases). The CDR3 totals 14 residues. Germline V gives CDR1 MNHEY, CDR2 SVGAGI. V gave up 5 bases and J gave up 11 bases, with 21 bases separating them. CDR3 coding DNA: TGTGCCAGCAGTGGGCCAAACCGGGACACTAGGGCTTTCTTT. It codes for CASSGPNRDTRAFF.

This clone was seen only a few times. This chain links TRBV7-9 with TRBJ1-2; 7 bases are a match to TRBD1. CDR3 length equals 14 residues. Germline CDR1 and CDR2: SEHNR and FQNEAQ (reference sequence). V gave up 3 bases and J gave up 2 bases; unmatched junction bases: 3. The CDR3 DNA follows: TGTGCCAGCAGCTTGGGACAGTCGAACTATGGCTACACCTTC. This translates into CASSLGQSNYGYTF.

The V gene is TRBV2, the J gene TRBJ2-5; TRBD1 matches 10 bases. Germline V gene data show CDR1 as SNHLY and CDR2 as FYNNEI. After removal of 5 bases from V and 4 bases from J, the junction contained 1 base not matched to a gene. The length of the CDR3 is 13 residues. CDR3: CASSRDRGETQYF. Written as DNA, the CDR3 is TGTGCCAGCAGTAGGGACAGGGGAGAGACCCAGTACTTC.

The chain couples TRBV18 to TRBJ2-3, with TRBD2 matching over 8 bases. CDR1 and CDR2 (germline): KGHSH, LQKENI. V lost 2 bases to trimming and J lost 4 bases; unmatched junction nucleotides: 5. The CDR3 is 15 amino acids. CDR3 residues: CASSPSSGVADTQYF. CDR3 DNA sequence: TGTGCCAGCTCACCAAGTAGCGGGGTTGCAGATACGCAGTATTTT.

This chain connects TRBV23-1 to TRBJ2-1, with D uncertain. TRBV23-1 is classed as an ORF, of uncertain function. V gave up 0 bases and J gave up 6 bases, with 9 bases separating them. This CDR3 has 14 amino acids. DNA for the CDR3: TGCGCCAGCAGTCAATCAAACCTTAGCAATGAGCAGTTCTTC. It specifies CASSQSNLSNEQFF.

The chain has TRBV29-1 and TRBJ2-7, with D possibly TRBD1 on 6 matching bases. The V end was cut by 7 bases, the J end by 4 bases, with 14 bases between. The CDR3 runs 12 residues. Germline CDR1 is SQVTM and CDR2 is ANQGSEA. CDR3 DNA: TGCAGCGGGTTACAGGGAAGATACGAGCAGTACTTC. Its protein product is CSGLQGRYEQYF.

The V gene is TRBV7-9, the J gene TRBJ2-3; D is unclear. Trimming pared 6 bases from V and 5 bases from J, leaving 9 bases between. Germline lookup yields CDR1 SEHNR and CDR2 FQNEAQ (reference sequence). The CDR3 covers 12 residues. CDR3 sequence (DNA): TGTGCCAGCAGAAGACACTTAGATACGCAGTATTTT. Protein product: CASRRHLDTQYF.

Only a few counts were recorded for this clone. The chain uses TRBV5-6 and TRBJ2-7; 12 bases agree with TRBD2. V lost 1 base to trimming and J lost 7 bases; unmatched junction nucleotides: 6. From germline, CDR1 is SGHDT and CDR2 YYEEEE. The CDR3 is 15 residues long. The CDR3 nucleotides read TGTGCCAGCAGCTTGAGGACTAGCGGGGAGGAAGAGCAGTACTTC. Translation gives CASSLRTSGEEEQYF.

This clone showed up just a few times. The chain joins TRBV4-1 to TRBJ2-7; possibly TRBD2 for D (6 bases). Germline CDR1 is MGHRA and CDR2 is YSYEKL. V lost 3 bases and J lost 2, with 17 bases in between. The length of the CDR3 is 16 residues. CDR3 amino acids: CASSHSGGNPTYEQYF. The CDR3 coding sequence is TGCGCCAGCAGCCATTCCGGAGGGAACCCGACCTACGAGCAGTACTTC.

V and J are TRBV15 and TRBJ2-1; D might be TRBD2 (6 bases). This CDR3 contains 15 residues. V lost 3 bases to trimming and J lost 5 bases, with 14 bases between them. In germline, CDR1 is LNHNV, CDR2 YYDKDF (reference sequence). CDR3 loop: CATSRSSGFDNEQFF. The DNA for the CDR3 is TGTGCCACCAGCAGGAGTAGCGGTTTCGACAATGAGCAGTTCTTC.

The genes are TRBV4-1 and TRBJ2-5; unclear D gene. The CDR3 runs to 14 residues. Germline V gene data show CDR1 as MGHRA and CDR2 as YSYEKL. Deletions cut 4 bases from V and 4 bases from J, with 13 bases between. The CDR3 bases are TGCGCCAGCAGCCGCTCGGTGAGGAGAGAGACCCAGTACTTC. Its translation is CASSRSVRRETQYF.

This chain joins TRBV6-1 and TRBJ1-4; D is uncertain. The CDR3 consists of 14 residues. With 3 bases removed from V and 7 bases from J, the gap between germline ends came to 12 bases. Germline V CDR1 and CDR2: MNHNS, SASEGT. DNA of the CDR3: TGTGCCAGCAGTGACCCACAATTCCGTGAAAAACTGTTTTTT. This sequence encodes CASSDPQFREKLFF.

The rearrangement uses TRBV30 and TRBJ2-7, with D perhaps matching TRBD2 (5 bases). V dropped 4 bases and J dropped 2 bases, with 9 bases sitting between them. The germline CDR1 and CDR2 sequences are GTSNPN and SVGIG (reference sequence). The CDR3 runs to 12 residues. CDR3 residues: CAWNHGAYEQYF. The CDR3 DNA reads TGTGCCTGGAATCACGGGGCCTACGAGCAGTACTTC.

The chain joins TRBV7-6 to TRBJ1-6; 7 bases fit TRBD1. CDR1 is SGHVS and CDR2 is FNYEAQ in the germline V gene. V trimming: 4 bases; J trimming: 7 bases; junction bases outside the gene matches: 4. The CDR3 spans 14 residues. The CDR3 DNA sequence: TGTGCCAGCAGCTCCGGGACAGCAAATTCACCCCTCCACTTT. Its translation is CASSSGTANSPLHF.

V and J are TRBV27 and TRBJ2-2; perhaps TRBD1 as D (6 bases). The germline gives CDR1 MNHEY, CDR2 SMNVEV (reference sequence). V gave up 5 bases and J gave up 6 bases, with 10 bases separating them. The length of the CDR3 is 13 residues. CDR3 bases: TGTGCCAGCAGTAACAGGGCCCCCGGGGAGCTGTTTTTT. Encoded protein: CASSNRAPGELFF.

CDR3 amino acids: CAWSGRGGRETQYF. CDR3 nucleotides: TGTGCCTGGAGTGGGCGGGGGGGCCGAGAGACCCAGTACTTC. This chain links TRBV30 with TRBJ2-5; 9 bases are a match to TRBD2. This CDR3 contains 14 residues. After removal of 1 base from V and 4 bases from J, the junction contained 4 bases not matched to a gene. Germline values: CDR1 GTSNPN, CDR2 SVGIG (reference sequence).

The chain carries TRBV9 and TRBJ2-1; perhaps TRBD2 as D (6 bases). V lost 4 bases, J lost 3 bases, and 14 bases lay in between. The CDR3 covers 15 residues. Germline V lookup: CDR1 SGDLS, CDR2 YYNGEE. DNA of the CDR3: TGTGCCAGCAGCCCACGGGACTTCGTCTACAATGAGCAGTTCTTC. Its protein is CASSPRDFVYNEQFF.

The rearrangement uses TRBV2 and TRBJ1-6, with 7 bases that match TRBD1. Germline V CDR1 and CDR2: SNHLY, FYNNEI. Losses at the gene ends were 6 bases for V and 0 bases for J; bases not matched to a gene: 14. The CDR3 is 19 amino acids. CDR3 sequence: CASSYDREATHSYNSPLHF. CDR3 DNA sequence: TGTGCCAGCAGCTACGACAGGGAGGCGACGCACTCCTATAATTCACCCCTCCACTTT.

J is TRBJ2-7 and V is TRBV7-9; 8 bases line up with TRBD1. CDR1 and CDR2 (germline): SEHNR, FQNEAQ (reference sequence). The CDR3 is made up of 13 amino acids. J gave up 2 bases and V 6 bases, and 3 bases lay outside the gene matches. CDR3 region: CASRTGDTYEQYF. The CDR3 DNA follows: TGTGCCAGCAGGACAGGGGACACCTACGAGCAGTACTTC.

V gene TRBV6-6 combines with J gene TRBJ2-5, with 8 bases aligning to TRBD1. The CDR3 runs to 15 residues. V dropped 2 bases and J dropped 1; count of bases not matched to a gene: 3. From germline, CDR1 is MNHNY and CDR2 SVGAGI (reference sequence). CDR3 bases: TGTGCCAGCAGTTACGGGACAGGTTTCCAAGAGACCCAGTACTTC. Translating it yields CASSYGTGFQETQYF.

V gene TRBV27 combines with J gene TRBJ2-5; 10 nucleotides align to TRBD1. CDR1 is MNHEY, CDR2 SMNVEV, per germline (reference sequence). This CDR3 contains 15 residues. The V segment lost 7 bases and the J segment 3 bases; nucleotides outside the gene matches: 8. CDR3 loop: CASMWGQGIKETQYF. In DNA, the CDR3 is TGTGCCAGCATGTGGGGACAGGGGATAAAAGAGACCCAGTACTTC.

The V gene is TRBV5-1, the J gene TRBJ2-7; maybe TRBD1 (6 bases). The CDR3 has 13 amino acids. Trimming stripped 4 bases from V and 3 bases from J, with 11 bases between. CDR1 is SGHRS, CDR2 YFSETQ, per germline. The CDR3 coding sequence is TGCGCCAGCAGCGATGGACAGAGCTACGAGCAGTACTTC. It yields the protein CASSDGQSYEQYF.

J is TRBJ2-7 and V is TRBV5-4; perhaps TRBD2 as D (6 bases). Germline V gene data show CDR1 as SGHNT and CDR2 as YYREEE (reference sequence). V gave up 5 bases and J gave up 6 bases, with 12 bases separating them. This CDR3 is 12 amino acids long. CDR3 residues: CASSWGVGEQYF. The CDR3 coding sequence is TGTGCCAGCAGTTGGGGGGTTGGCGAGCAGTACTTC. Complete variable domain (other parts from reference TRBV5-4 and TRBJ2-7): ETGVTQSPTHLIKTRGQQVTLRCSSQSGHNTVSWYQQALGQGPQFIFQYYREEENGRGNFPPRFSGLQFPNYSSELNVNALELDDSALYLCASSWGVGEQYFGPGTRLTVT.

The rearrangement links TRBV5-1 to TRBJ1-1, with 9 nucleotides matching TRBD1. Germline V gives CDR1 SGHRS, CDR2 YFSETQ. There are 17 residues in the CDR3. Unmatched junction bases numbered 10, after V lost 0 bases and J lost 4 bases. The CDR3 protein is CASSLAGTGFRGTEAFF. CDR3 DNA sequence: TGCGCCAGCAGCTTGGCCGGGACAGGGTTTCGCGGCACTGAAGCTTTCTTT.

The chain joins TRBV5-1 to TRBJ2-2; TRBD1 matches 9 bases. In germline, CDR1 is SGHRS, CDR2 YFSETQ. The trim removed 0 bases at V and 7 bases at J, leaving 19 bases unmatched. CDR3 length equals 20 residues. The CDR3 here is CASSLALGVMDRGDIGELFF. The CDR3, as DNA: TGCGCCAGCAGCTTGGCCCTTGGGGTGATGGACAGGGGTGATATCGGGGAGCTGTTTTTT.

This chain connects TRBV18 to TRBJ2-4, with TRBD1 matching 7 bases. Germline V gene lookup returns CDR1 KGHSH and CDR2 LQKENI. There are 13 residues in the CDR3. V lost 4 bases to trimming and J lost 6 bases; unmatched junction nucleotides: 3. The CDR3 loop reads CASSQYRGNIQYF. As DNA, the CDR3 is TGTGCCAGCTCACAATACAGGGGAAACATTCAGTACTTC.

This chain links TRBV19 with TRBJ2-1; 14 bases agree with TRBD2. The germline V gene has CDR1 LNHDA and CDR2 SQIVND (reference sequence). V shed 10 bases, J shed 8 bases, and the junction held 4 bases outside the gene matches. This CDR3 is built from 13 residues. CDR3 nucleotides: TGTGCCACAGGGACTAGCGGGGGCCATGAGCAGTTCTTC. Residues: CATGTSGGHEQFF.